This T cell receptor beta chain was sequenced in a study of CD8+CD57+ T cells in acquired aplastic anemia. Study-level background: DNA recovered from sorted CD4+ and CD8+ cells had a mean of about 3.5 ug. Where healthy donors were concerned, CD4+ cells averaged approximately 9.9 million reads. General observations from the study: The CD8+ Simpson's diversity of patients and controls was not significantly different. Found in both controls and patients were some 30 CD8+ CDR3 sequences.

Template material for TCR beta VDJ and CDR3 profiling consisted of genomic DNA. TCRdb used MiXCR to reprocess the reads, holding one entry per CDR3 protein. The table has about 190,000 distinct CDR3 sequences, 50% to 55% seen once. Trimming shortened V by 5 bases and J by 4 bases, and 14 bases separated the two germline ends. Germline V gene data show CDR1 as MNHEY and CDR2 as SVGAGI. The CDR3 loop spans 14 amino acids. This clonotype occurred many times. The antigen is undetermined. This clonotype was obtained from a human donor in good health, serving as a control. This chain links TRBV6-5 with TRBJ1-1, with a tentative D call TRBD1 (6 bases). The specimen sequenced was sorted CD4+, CD8+, or CD8+CD57+ T cells (not recorded which) from PBMCs. CDR3 DNA: TGTGCCAGCAGTACAGGGTTTGGGGGCACTGAAGCTTTCTTT. Its protein is CASSTGFGGTEAFF.